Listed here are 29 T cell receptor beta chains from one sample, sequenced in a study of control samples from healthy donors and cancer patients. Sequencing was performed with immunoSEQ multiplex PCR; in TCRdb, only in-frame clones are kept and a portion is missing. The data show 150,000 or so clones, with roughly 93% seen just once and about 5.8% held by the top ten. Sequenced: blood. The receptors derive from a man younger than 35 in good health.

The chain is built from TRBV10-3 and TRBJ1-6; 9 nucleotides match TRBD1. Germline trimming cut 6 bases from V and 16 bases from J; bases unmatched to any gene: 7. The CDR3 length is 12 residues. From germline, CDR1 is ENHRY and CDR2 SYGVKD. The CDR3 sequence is CAIRGDRAGLHF. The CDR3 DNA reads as TGTGCCATCAGAGGGGACAGGGCGGGGCTCCACTTT.

Written as DNA, the CDR3 is TGTGCCAGCAGTCTGCGGGGTTTTGGCGGGGAGCTGTTTTTT. Its translation is CASSLRGFGGELFF. The chain is built from TRBV6-5 and TRBJ2-2, with TRBD2 as a possible D gene (6 bases). There are 14 residues in the CDR3. V dropped 5 bases and J dropped 7 bases, with 14 bases sitting between them. From germline, CDR1 is MNHEY and CDR2 SVGAGI.

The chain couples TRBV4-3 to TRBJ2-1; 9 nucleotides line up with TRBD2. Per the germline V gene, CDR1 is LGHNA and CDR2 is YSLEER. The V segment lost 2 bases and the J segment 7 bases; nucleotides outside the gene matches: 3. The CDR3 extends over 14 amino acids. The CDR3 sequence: CASSQISGRNEQFF. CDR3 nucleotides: TGCGCCAGCAGCCAAATAAGCGGGAGGAATGAGCAGTTCTTC.

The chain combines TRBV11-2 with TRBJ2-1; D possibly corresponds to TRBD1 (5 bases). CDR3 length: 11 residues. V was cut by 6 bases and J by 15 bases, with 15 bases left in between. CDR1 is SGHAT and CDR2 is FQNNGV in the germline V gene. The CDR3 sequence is CASRYGAGMFF. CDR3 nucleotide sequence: TGTGCCAGCAGATATGGCGCAGGGATGTTCTTC.

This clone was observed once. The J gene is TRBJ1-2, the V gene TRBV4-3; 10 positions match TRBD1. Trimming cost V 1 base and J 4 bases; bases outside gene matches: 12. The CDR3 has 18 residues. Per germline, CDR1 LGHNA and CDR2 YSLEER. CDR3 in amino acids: CASSQARAGDRGTYGYTF. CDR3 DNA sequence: TGCGCCAGCAGCCAAGCTCGAGCGGGGGACAGGGGTACCTATGGCTACACCTTC.

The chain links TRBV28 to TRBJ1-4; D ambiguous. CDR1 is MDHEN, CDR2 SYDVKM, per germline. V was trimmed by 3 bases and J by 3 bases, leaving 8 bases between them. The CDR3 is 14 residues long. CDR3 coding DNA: TGTGCCAGCAGTTTCTTAGGTGCTAATGAAAAACTGTTTTTT. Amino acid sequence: CASSFLGANEKLFF. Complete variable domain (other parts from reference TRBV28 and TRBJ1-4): DVKVTQSSRYLVKRTGEKVFLECVQDMDHENMFWYRQDPGLGLRLIYFSYDVKMKEKGDIPEGYSVSREKKERFSLILESASTNQTSMYLCASSFLGANEKLFFGSGTQLSVL.

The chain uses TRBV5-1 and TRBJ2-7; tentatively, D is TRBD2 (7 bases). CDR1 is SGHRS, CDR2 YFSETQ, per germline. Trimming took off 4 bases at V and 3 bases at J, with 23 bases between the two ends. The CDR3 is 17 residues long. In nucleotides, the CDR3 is TGCGCCAGCAGCCCAGGGACGGGGGGCCCATTGAGCTACGAGCAGTACTTC. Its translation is CASSPGTGGPLSYEQYF.

The CDR3 protein is CASSAWGGEQPQHF. The CDR3 DNA sequence: TGTGCCAGCAGCGCTTGGGGGGGAGAACAGCCCCAGCATTTT. The chain is built from TRBV9 and TRBJ1-5, with D perhaps matching TRBD1 (5 bases). Germline values: CDR1 SGDLS, CDR2 YYNGEE. This CDR3 has 14 amino acids. Between the trimmed V and J ends, which lost 3 bases and 7 bases, there was a span of 14 bases.

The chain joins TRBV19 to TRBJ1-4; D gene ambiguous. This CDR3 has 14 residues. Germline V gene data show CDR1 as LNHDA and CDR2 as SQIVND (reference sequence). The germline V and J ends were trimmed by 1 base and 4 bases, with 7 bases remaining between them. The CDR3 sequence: CASSIVRFNEKLFF. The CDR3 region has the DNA TGTGCCAGTAGTATAGTCAGGTTTAATGAAAAACTGTTTTTT. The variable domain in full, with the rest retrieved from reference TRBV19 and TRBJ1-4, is DGGITQSPKYLFRKEGQNVTLSCEQNLNHDAMYWYRQDPGQGLRLIYYSQIVNDFQKGDIAEGYSVSREKKESFPLTVTSAQKNPTAFYLCASSIVRFNEKLFFGSGTQLSVL.

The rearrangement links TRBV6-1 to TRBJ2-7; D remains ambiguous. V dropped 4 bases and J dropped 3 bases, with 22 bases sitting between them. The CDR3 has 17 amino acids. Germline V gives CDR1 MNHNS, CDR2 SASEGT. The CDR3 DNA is TGTGCCAGCAGTGCCCCCACTGGGGTTACGGTTAACTACGAGCAGTACTTC. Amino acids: CASSAPTGVTVNYEQYF.

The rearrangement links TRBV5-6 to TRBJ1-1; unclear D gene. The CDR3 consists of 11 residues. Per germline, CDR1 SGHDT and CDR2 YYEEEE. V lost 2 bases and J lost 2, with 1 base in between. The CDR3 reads CASSFNTEAFF. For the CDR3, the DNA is TGTGCCAGCAGCTTTAACACTGAAGCTTTCTTT.

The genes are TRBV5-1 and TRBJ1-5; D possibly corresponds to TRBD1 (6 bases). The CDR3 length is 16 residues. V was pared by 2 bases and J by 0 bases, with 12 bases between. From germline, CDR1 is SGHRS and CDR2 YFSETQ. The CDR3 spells CASSFGTPDSNQPQHF. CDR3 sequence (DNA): TGCGCCAGCAGCTTTGGGACACCCGATAGCAATCAGCCCCAGCATTTT.

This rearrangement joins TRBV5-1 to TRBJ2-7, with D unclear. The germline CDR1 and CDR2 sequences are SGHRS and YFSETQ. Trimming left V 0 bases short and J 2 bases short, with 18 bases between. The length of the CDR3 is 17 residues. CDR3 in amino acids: CASSLAGRVSDPYEQYF. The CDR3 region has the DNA TGCGCCAGCAGCTTGGCCGGTAGGGTTTCTGACCCCTACGAGCAGTACTTC.

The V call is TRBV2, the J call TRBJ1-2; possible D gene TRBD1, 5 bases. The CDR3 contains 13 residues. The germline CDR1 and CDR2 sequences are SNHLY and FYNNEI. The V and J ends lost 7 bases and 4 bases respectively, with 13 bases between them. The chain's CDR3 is CASNGQGIYGYTF. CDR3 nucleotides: TGTGCCAGCAATGGGCAGGGCATCTATGGCTACACCTTC.

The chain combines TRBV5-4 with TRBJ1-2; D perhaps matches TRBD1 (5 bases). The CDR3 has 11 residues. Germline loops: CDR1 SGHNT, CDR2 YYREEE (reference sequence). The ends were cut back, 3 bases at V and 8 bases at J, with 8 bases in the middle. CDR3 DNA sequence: TGTGCCAGCAGCTCGGGGCGCGGCTACACCTTC. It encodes CASSSGRGYTF.

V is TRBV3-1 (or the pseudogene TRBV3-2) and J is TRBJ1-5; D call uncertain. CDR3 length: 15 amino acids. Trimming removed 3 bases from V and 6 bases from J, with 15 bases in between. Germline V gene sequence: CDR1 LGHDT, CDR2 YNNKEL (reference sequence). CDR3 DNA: TGTGCCAGCAGCCAGGGCATGATAGGGCGTCAGCCCCAGCATTTT. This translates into CASSQGMIGRQPQHF.

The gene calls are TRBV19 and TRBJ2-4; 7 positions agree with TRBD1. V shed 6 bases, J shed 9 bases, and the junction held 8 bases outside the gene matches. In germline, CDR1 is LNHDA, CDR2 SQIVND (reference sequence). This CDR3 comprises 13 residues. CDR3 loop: CASSYTGAGIQYF. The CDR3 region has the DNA TGTGCCAGTAGCTATACAGGGGCGGGCATTCAGTACTTC. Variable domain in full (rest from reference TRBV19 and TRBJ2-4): DGGITQSPKYLFRKEGQNVTLSCEQNLNHDAMYWYRQDPGQGLRLIYYSQIVNDFQKGDIAEGYSVSREKKESFPLTVTSAQKNPTAFYLCASSYTGAGIQYFGAGTRLSVL.

For the CDR3, the DNA is TGTGCCAGCAGCTTGCCCCATGGAGGTGAAGCTTTCTTT. This sequence encodes CASSLPHGGEAFF. The chain combines TRBV5-6 with TRBJ1-1, with D uncertain. V dropped 1 base and J dropped 7 bases, with 11 bases sitting between them. CDR1 and CDR2 (germline): SGHDT, YYEEEE. The CDR3 consists of 13 residues.

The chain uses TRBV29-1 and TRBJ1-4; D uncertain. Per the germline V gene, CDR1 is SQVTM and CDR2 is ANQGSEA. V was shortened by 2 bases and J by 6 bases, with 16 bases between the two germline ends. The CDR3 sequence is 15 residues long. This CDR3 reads CSVEWALGSDEKLFF. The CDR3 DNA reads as TGCAGCGTTGAATGGGCCTTGGGCAGCGATGAAAAACTGTTTTTT.

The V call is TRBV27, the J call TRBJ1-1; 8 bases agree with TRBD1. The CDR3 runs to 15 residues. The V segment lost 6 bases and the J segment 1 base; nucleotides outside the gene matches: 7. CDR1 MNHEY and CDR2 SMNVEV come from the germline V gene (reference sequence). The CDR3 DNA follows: TGTGCCAGCAGCCTTTCGACAGGGGCGAACACTGAAGCTTTCTTT. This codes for CASSLSTGANTEAFF.

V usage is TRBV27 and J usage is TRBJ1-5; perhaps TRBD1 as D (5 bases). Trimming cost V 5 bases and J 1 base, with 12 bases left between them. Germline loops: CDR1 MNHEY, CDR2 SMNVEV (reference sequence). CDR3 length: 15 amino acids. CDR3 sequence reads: CASSPGGGSNQPQHF. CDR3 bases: TGTGCCAGCAGTCCAGGTGGGGGGAGCAATCAGCCCCAGCATTTT.

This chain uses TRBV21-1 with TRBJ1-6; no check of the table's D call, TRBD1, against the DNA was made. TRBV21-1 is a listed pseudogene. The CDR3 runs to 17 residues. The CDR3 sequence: CASQPHREHSLNSPLHF. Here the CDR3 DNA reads TGTGCCAGCCAACCTCACAGGGAGCACTCGCTAAATTCACCCCTCCACTTT.

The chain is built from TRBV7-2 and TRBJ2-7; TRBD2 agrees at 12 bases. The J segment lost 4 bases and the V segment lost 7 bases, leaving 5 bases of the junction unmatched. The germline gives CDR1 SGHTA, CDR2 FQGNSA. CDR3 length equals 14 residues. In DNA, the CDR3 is TGTGCCAGCACTCCTAGCGGGGGGGCTTACGAGCAGTACTTC. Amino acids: CASTPSGGAYEQYF.

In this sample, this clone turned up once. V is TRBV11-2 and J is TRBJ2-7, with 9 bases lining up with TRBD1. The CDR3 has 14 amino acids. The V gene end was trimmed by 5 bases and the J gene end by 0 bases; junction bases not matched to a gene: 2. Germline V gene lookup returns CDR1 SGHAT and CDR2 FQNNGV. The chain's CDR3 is CASSVGQGSYEQYF. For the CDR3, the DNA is TGTGCCAGCAGCGTGGGACAGGGCTCCTACGAGCAGTACTTC.

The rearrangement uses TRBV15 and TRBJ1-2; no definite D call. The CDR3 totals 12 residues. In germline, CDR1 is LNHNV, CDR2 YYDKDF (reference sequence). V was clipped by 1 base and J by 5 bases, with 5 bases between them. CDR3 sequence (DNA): TGTGCCACCAGCAGAGGTCCTTATGGCTACACCTTC. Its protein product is CATSRGPYGYTF.

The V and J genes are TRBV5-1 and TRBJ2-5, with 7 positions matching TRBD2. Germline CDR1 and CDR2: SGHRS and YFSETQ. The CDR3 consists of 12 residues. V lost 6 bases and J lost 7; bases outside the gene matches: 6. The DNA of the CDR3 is TGCGCCAGCAAGGGAGGGGCCTGGACCCAGTACTTC. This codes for CASKGGAWTQYF.

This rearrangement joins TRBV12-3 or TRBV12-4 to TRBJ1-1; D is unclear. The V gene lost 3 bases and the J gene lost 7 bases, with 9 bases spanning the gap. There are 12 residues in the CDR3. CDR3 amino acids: CASSLTPIEAFF. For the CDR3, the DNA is TGTGCCAGCAGTTTGACCCCAATTGAAGCTTTCTTT.

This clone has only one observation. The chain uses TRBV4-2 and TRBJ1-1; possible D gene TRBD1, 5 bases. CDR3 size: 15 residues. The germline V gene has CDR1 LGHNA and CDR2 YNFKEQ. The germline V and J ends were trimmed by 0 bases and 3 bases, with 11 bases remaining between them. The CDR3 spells CASSQDGARDTEAFF. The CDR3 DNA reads TGTGCCAGCAGCCAAGATGGGGCGAGGGACACTGAAGCTTTCTTT.

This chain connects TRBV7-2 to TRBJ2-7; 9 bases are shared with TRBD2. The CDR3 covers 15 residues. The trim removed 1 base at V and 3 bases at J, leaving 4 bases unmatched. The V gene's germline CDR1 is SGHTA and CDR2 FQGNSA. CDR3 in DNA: TGTGCCAGCAGCTTAGTGCCTAGCGGGATCTACGAGCAGTACTTC. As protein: CASSLVPSGIYEQYF. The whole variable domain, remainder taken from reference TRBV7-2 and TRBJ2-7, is GAGVSQSPSNKVTEKGKDVELRCDPISGHTALYWYRQSLGQGLEFLIYFQGNSAPDKSGLPSDRFSAERTGGSVSTLTIQRTQQEDSAVYLCASSLVPSGIYEQYFGPGTRLTVT.